This T cell receptor beta chain was found in a study of T cells in Graves' hyperthyroidism and ophthalmopathy. Across the study: Upon initial diagnosis and before any treatment, peripheral blood was collected.

This clonotype was found a few times. Its specificity is not known. The ends lost 6 bases at V and 4 bases at J; junction bases unmatched: 10. The CDR3 totals 15 residues. RNA transcripts were the template for amplifying TCR beta CDR3 regions. The TCR CDR3 first-round RT-PCR relied on the HTBI primer set. TCRdb reprocessed the multiplex PCR reads via MiXCR and lists one record per CDR3 protein. Of approximately 690,000 distinct CDR3 sequences listed, about 14% were seen once; the top ten hold around 13%. The diagnostic basis comprised clinical symptoms, serum thyroxine and TRAb, thyroid ultrasound and orbital computed tomography. Study results and limitations: A 13 V-J signature model discriminated ophthalmopathy versus stable hyperthyroidism.

This chain uses TRBV12-3 or TRBV12-4 with TRBJ1-2; 8 positions match TRBD1. The specimen sequenced was blood. The TCR was taken from a woman aged 45-59 years with Graves' ophthalmopathy. CDR3 amino acids: CASSRDGQGFYGYTF. Written as DNA, the CDR3 is TGTGCCAGCAGCCGGGACGGACAGGGTTTCTATGGCTACACCTTC.